Sequencing of this T cell receptor beta chain was carried out in a study of shared clonotypes between healthy human individuals. General observations from the study: Among the subsets, naive ones generally showed larger estimated richness than memory ones.

The CDR3 is made up of 14 amino acids. Germline trimming cut 6 bases from V and 6 bases from J; bases unmatched to any gene: 6. Germline V gene sequence: CDR1 SGHNT, CDR2 YYREEE (reference sequence). To note about this clone: What it binds is unknown.

At a deep level, the assay was run. The protocol was immunoSEQ multiplex PCR, while the TCRdb copy is restricted to in-frame clones and leaves out a portion. The sample shows about 300,000 clones, around 72% of them seen only once. Sequencing was done on a sample of memory CD4+ T cells sorted from blood. Subset described: CD45RA-negative fraction. The gene calls are TRBV5-4 and TRBJ2-3, with 11 bases aligning to TRBD2. The receptor was isolated from a man between 25 and 39 years old in good health. The DNA of the CDR3 is TGTGCCAGCACCGTTAGCGGGGGGGATGATACGCAGTATTTT. Translating it yields CASTVSGGDDTQYF.